This T cell receptor (beta chain) was recorded in a study of blood T cell repertoires in COVID-19. Some clones are missing from TCRdb's copy, which holds only in-frame ones; the method was immunoSEQ multiplex PCR. The sample contains about 400,000 clones, roughly 90% of which appear only once. Germline V gene lookup returns CDR1 SEHNR and CDR2 FQNEAQ (reference sequence). The CDR3 sequence is 17 residues long. V shed 5 bases and J 6 bases; nucleotides not matched to a gene: 18. The chain has TRBV7-9 and TRBJ2-7; 8 positions agree with TRBD1. The sequence derives from a woman younger than 45 who had recovered from COVID-19. The sequenced sample was PBMCs or T cells enriched from blood (not recorded which). Here the CDR3 reads CASSPPPPGQGGREQYF. The CDR3, as DNA: TGTGCCAGCAGCCCACCTCCACCTGGACAGGGCGGTCGCGAGCAGTACTTC.